The rows below give T cell receptor beta chains drawn from one sample of a study of regulatory T cells in long-lasting Graves disease. TCRdb reanalysed the multiplex PCR reads using MiXCR and keeps one entry per CDR3 protein. The sample has 420,000 or so distinct CDR3 sequences; roughly 15% are singletons. These data were likewise used in another study, on T cells in Graves' hyperthyroidism and ophthalmopathy.

Source: peripheral blood mononuclear cells (PBMCs), taken at new diagnosis, from a patient treated with antithyroid drugs. These TCRs come from a woman aged 18-35 years with Graves disease. The CDR3 runs from the conserved cysteine through the conserved F or W. Each record gives: clone size, J gene, V gene, D gene, CDR3 protein, CDR3 DNA. The D gene is left open where the match is weak. For some rows the clone size is stated as once, few or many, or as a class when expanded; others skip it.

abundance: many; j_gene: TRBJ2-1; v_gene: TRBV28; d_gene: -; CDR3aa: CASSWDNSYNEQFF; CDR3nt: TGTGCCAGCAGCTGGGATAATTCCTACAATGAGCAGTTCTTC
abundance: few; j_gene: TRBJ1-2; v_gene: TRBV30; d_gene: TRBD1; CDR3aa: CAWSVGQGTYGYTF; CDR3nt: TGTGCCTGGAGTGTTGGACAGGGAACCTATGGCTACACCTTC
abundance: -; j_gene: TRBJ2-1; v_gene: TRBV11-2; d_gene: -; CDR3aa: CASSPYSSSLTYNEQFF; CDR3nt: TGTGCCAGCAGCCCATACTCTAGTTCCCTCACCTACAATGAGCAGTTCTTC
abundance: many; j_gene: TRBJ1-5; v_gene: TRBV6-1; d_gene: TRBD1; CDR3aa: CASRPRQGRDQPQHF; CDR3nt: TGTGCCAGCAGGCCGCGACAGGGCAGGGATCAGCCCCAGCATTTT
abundance: many; j_gene: TRBJ1-4; v_gene: TRBV18; d_gene: -; CDR3aa: CASSPSMGSHNEKLFF; CDR3nt: TGTGCCAGCTCACCAAGTATGGGGAGCCATAATGAAAAACTGTTTTTT
abundance: few; j_gene: TRBJ2-7; v_gene: TRBV30; d_gene: TRBD2; CDR3aa: CAWSVPAGLAKRRPYEQYF; CDR3nt: TGTGCCTGGAGTGTACCCGCGGGACTAGCTAAGAGGCGTCCCTACGAGCAGTACTTC
abundance: many; j_gene: TRBJ2-3; v_gene: TRBV6-1; d_gene: TRBD2; CDR3aa: CASREAGGGTDTQYF; CDR3nt: TGTGCCAGCAGGGAAGCGGGAGGCGGCACAGATACGCAGTATTTT
abundance: -; j_gene: TRBJ2-7; v_gene: TRBV19; d_gene: -; CDR3aa: CASSRQILNEQYF; CDR3nt: TGTGCCAGTAGTCGACAGATTCTAAACGAGCAGTACTTC
abundance: -; j_gene: TRBJ2-3; v_gene: TRBV29-1; d_gene: -; CDR3aa: CSVPLRRALTDTQYF; CDR3nt: TGCAGCGTTCCCCTACGGAGGGCCCTCACAGATACGCAGTATTTT
abundance: many; j_gene: TRBJ2-3; v_gene: TRBV7-2; d_gene: -; CDR3aa: CASSLARYEGTDTQYF; CDR3nt: TGTGCCAGCAGCTTAGCGCGGTACGAGGGCACAGATACGCAGTATTTT
abundance: -; j_gene: TRBJ2-2; v_gene: TRBV7-2; d_gene: TRBD2; CDR3aa: CASSLLAGAGELFF; CDR3nt: TGTGCCAGCAGTTTATTAGCGGGGGCCGGGGAGCTGTTTTTT
abundance: -; j_gene: TRBJ1-1; v_gene: TRBV5-1; d_gene: -; CDR3aa: CASSPERSGVTEAFF; CDR3nt: TGCGCCAGCAGCCCCGAAAGGAGCGGGGTAACTGAAGCTTTCTTT
abundance: few; j_gene: TRBJ1-4; v_gene: TRBV6-2/TRBV6-3; d_gene: -; CDR3aa: CASKLGPKATNEKLFF; CDR3nt: TGTGCCAGCAAATTGGGACCTAAAGCAACTAATGAAAAACTGTTTTTT
abundance: many; j_gene: TRBJ2-7; v_gene: TRBV28; d_gene: TRBD2; CDR3aa: CAGSGSLSYEQYF; CDR3nt: TGTGCCGGTAGCGGGAGCCTCTCCTACGAGCAGTACTTC
abundance: few; j_gene: TRBJ1-5; v_gene: TRBV15; d_gene: -; CDR3aa: CATSRDAGGGDQPQHF; CDR3nt: TGTGCCACCAGCAGAGATGCGGGGGGAGGGGATCAGCCCCAGCATTTT
abundance: many; j_gene: TRBJ1-2; v_gene: TRBV6-1; d_gene: TRBD1; CDR3aa: CASRPPGQTRIDYGYTF; CDR3nt: TGTGCCAGCAGACCCCCGGGACAGACGAGAATTGACTATGGCTACACCTTC
abundance: -; j_gene: TRBJ1-2; v_gene: TRBV5-6; d_gene: -; CDR3aa: CASSLTPILNYGYTF; CDR3nt: TGTGCCAGCAGCTTGACACCTATCCTTAACTATGGCTACACCTTC
abundance: many; j_gene: TRBJ2-5; v_gene: TRBV7-9; d_gene: TRBD1; CDR3aa: CASSTNKDRGVETQYF; CDR3nt: TGTGCCAGCAGCACTAATAAGGACAGGGGAGTTGAGACCCAGTACTTC
abundance: few; j_gene: TRBJ2-1; v_gene: TRBV3-1; d_gene: -; CDR3aa: CASSPQPGLAVSPDNEQFF; CDR3nt: TGTGCCAGCAGCCCTCAACCGGGACTCGCGGTATCCCCAGACAATGAGCAGTTCTTC
abundance: many; j_gene: TRBJ1-1; v_gene: TRBV2; d_gene: -; CDR3aa: CASSGTPEAFF; CDR3nt: TGTGCCAGCTCAGGGACACCCGAAGCTTTCTTT
abundance: many; j_gene: TRBJ1-1; v_gene: TRBV28; d_gene: -; CDR3aa: CASSSLPYTEAFF; CDR3nt: TGTGCCAGCAGTTCCCTCCCCTACACTGAAGCTTTCTTT
abundance: few; j_gene: TRBJ1-2; v_gene: TRBV18; d_gene: TRBD1; CDR3aa: CASSSSGTGKGYTF; CDR3nt: TGTGCCAGCTCATCATCCGGGACAGGGAAGGGCTACACCTTC
abundance: many; j_gene: TRBJ2-7; v_gene: TRBV28; d_gene: TRBD2; CDR3aa: CASSPFSGTSGSHEQYF; CDR3nt: TGTGCCAGCAGTCCTTTCTCCGGGACTAGCGGGAGTCACGAGCAGTACTTC
abundance: many; j_gene: TRBJ1-2; v_gene: TRBV18; d_gene: -; CDR3aa: CASSPRAGDGYTF; CDR3nt: TGTGCCAGCTCACCACGGGCGGGTGACGGCTACACCTTC
abundance: few; j_gene: TRBJ1-2; v_gene: TRBV15; d_gene: -; CDR3aa: CATSRGGLVGYTF; CDR3nt: TGTGCCACCAGCAGAGGGGGCTTGGTGGGCTACACCTTC
abundance: many; j_gene: TRBJ2-5; v_gene: TRBV27; d_gene: TRBD2; CDR3aa: CASSLLRASGKETQYF; CDR3nt: TGTGCCAGCAGTCTCCTTAGGGCTAGCGGCAAAGAGACCCAGTACTTC
abundance: many; j_gene: TRBJ2-7; v_gene: TRBV7-2; d_gene: TRBD2; CDR3aa: CASSPGLAGDEQYF; CDR3nt: TGTGCCAGCAGCCCCGGACTAGCGGGAGACGAGCAGTACTTC
abundance: many; j_gene: TRBJ2-5; v_gene: TRBV12-5; d_gene: -; CDR3aa: CASGLVGETQYF; CDR3nt: TGTGCTAGTGGTTTGGTAGGAGAGACCCAGTACTTC
abundance: -; j_gene: TRBJ2-7; v_gene: TRBV7-3; d_gene: -; CDR3aa: CASSTLPDASYEQYF; CDR3nt: TGTGCCAGCAGCACTCTACCGGACGCTAGTTACGAGCAGTACTTC
abundance: few; j_gene: TRBJ2-2; v_gene: TRBV11-2; d_gene: -; CDR3aa: CASSVDSPGGLFF; CDR3nt: TGTGCCAGCAGCGTAGACAGTCCCGGGGGGCTGTTTTTT
abundance: many; j_gene: TRBJ2-7; v_gene: TRBV3-1; d_gene: -; CDR3aa: CASSQWDGEQYF; CDR3nt: TGTGCCAGCAGCCAATGGGATGGCGAGCAGTACTTC
abundance: -; j_gene: TRBJ1-2; v_gene: TRBV7-2; d_gene: TRBD1; CDR3aa: CASSQDPTGGGGYGYTF; CDR3nt: TGCGCCAGCAGCCAAGATCCCACAGGGGGTGGTGGCTATGGCTACACCTTC
abundance: -; j_gene: TRBJ1-5; v_gene: TRBV27; d_gene: TRBD1; CDR3aa: CASSLGTGLLQPQHF; CDR3nt: TGTGCCAGCAGTTTGGGGACAGGGCTATTACAGCCCCAGCATTTT
abundance: few; j_gene: TRBJ2-5; v_gene: TRBV19; d_gene: TRBD2; CDR3aa: CASSIGTSGSETQYF; CDR3nt: TGTGCCAGTAGTATCGGGACTAGCGGGAGTGAGACCCAGTACTTC
abundance: -; j_gene: TRBJ2-2; v_gene: TRBV29-1; d_gene: -; CDR3aa: CSVRGANTGELFF; CDR3nt: TGCAGCGTTCGGGGGGCTAACACCGGGGAGCTGTTTTTT
abundance: few; j_gene: TRBJ2-7; v_gene: TRBV4-3; d_gene: -; CDR3aa: CASSQEGGLVYEQYF; CDR3nt: TGCGCCAGCAGCCAAGAGGGCGGCCTCGTTTACGAGCAGTACTTC
abundance: -; j_gene: TRBJ2-1; v_gene: TRBV20-1; d_gene: TRBD2; CDR3aa: CSALAGGSYNEQFF; CDR3nt: TGCAGTGCTTTAGCGGGAGGATCCTACAATGAGCAGTTCTTC
abundance: many; j_gene: TRBJ1-5; v_gene: TRBV6-2/TRBV6-3; d_gene: -; CDR3aa: CASSYSQSSNQPQHF; CDR3nt: TGTGCCAGCAGTTACTCCCAGTCTAGCAATCAGCCCCAGCATTTT
abundance: few; j_gene: TRBJ2-1; v_gene: TRBV5-1; d_gene: TRBD2; CDR3aa: CASSLEGTRGNEQFF; CDR3nt: TGCGCCAGCAGCTTGGAAGGGACTAGAGGCAATGAGCAGTTCTTC
abundance: -; j_gene: TRBJ2-1; v_gene: TRBV13; d_gene: TRBD2; CDR3aa: CASSLTSGSYYNEQFF; CDR3nt: TGTGCCAGCAGCTTAACTAGCGGGAGCTACTACAATGAGCAGTTCTTC
abundance: many; j_gene: TRBJ2-7; v_gene: TRBV27; d_gene: -; CDR3aa: CASSLSAGREQYF; CDR3nt: TGTGCCAGCAGTTTATCCGCAGGTCGTGAGCAGTACTTC
abundance: many; j_gene: TRBJ2-1; v_gene: TRBV18; d_gene: -; CDR3aa: CASSLVLATSYNEQFF; CDR3nt: TGTGCCAGCTCTCTGGTACTAGCTACCTCCTACAATGAGCAGTTCTTC
abundance: many; j_gene: TRBJ2-7; v_gene: TRBV29-1; d_gene: -; CDR3aa: CSVEDALAGSYEQYF; CDR3nt: TGCAGCGTTGAAGACGCGCTAGCCGGCTCCTACGAGCAGTACTTC
abundance: -; j_gene: TRBJ2-7; v_gene: TRBV2; d_gene: -; CDR3aa: CASSDVVSYEQYF; CDR3nt: TGTGCCAGCAGTGATGTGGTCTCCTACGAGCAGTACTTC
abundance: few; j_gene: TRBJ2-5; v_gene: TRBV27; d_gene: TRBD2; CDR3aa: CASSPLLAGAETQYF; CDR3nt: TGTGCCAGCAGTCCACTACTAGCGGGAGCTGAGACCCAGTACTTC
abundance: -; j_gene: TRBJ2-3; v_gene: TRBV27; d_gene: TRBD2; CDR3aa: CASSLLAGVSTDTQYF; CDR3nt: TGTGCCAGCAGTCTGCTAGCGGGAGTTAGCACAGATACGCAGTATTTT